What follows are 25 T cell receptor beta chains derived from one specimen sequenced in a study of cytomegalovirus exposure and HLA in healthy donors. PCR primers comprised 60 Vbeta and 13 Jbeta primers. TCRdb's copy holds only in-frame clones and misses some; the assay was immunoSEQ multiplex PCR. This sample has about 190,000 clones, with around four fifths found just once. The material sequenced was PBMCs. These receptors came from a man aged 35-49 years in good health and CMV-seropositive.

The V call is TRBV14, the J call TRBJ2-1; 9 nucleotides agree with TRBD2. The V gene's germline CDR1 is SGHDN and CDR2 FVKESK. The CDR3 contains 20 residues. Germline trimming cut 0 bases from V and 2 bases from J; bases unmatched to any gene: 14. The CDR3 DNA sequence: TGTGCCAGCAGCCAAGATCCAAGTAGCGGGAGTTGGGTCCCCTACAATGAGCAGTTCTTC. Translated: CASSQDPSSGSWVPYNEQFF.

V gene TRBV7-9 combines with J gene TRBJ2-7; 7 bases fit TRBD1. The length of the CDR3 is 17 residues. The V segment lost 4 bases and the J segment 2 bases; nucleotides outside the gene matches: 14. Per the germline V gene, CDR1 is SEHNR and CDR2 is FQNEAQ (reference sequence). The CDR3 region is CASSSMFFGDRAYEQYF. The CDR3 DNA follows: TGTGCCAGCAGCTCGATGTTCTTCGGGGACAGAGCCTACGAGCAGTACTTC.

CDR3 bases: TGTGCCAGCCGATTGACAGATAGAAACACCATATATTTT. It translates to CASRLTDRNTIYF. The V and J genes are TRBV2 and TRBJ1-3; tentatively, D is TRBD1 (5 bases). The V and J ends lost 8 bases and 5 bases respectively, with 13 bases between them. This CDR3 is 13 amino acids long. CDR1 and CDR2 from the germline V gene are SNHLY and FYNNEI.

The chain recombines TRBV9 with TRBJ1-1; 7 nucleotides match TRBD1. The germline V gene has CDR1 SGDLS and CDR2 YYNGEE. V lost 0 bases, J lost 1 base, and 6 bases stayed unmatched. The CDR3 is 16 amino acids. The CDR3 nucleotides are TGTGCCAGCAGCGTAGGGCACAGGGGCGGGAACACTGAAGCTTTCTTT. Translating gives CASSVGHRGGNTEAFF.

V and J are TRBV27 and TRBJ2-1; D unclear. Trimming pared 0 bases from V and 5 bases from J, leaving 8 bases between. The germline V gene has CDR1 MNHEY and CDR2 SMNVEV (reference sequence). CDR3 length equals 14 residues. The DNA of the CDR3 is TGTGCCAGCAGTTTATCGAACAGAAACAATGAGCAGTTCTTC. Translating it yields CASSLSNRNNEQFF.

There are a few counts of this clone. The J gene is TRBJ2-1, the V gene TRBV7-2; 10 nucleotides align to TRBD2. This CDR3 has 16 residues. Germline CDR1 SGHTA, CDR2 FQGNSA. V shed 4 bases and J 7 bases; nucleotides not matched to a gene: 10. The CDR3 nucleotides read TGTGCCAGCAGCTCCCCTAGCGGGAGTGTAGGTAATGAGCAGTTCTTC. Its translation: CASSSPSGSVGNEQFF.

The chain carries TRBV9 and TRBJ1-2; D gene unclear. V lost 3 bases, J lost 5 bases, and 8 bases lay in between. CDR1 is SGDLS, CDR2 YYNGEE, per germline. The CDR3 is 12 residues long. The CDR3 nucleotides read TGTGCCAGCAGCGCCGGGATTTATGGCTACACCTTC. This sequence encodes CASSAGIYGYTF.

In DNA, the CDR3 is TGTGCCAGCAGCTTGGATCCGCGAAGCGAGCAGTACTTC. It specifies CASSLDPRSEQYF. This chain links TRBV5-4 with TRBJ2-7, with D uncertain. Trimming took 0 bases from V and 6 from J, leaving 10 bases between them. The CDR3 consists of 13 residues. CDR1 is SGHNT, CDR2 YYREEE, per germline (reference sequence).

The chain links TRBV30 to TRBJ2-3, with D unclear. The CDR3 sequence is 13 residues long. Looked up from germline, CDR1 is GTSNPN and CDR2 is SVGIG (reference sequence). Trimming left V 0 bases short and J 2 bases short, with 6 bases between. CDR3 in DNA: TGTGCCTGGAGTGTCCCTGTCACAGATACGCAGTATTTT. It codes for CAWSVPVTDTQYF.

The chain is built from TRBV18 and TRBJ2-3; 7 nucleotides line up with TRBD2. V dropped 4 bases and J dropped 2; count of bases not matched to a gene: 15. Germline V gives CDR1 KGHSH, CDR2 LQKENI. The CDR3 has 18 residues. The CDR3 loop is CASSRDASGTTFTDTQYF. As DNA, the CDR3 is TGTGCCAGCTCACGGGATGCTAGCGGCACTACTTTCACAGATACGCAGTATTTT. Full variable domain (rest looked up from reference TRBV18 and TRBJ2-3): NAGVMQNPRHLVRRRGQEARLRCSPMKGHSHVYWYRQLPEEGLKFMVYLQKENIIDESGMPKERFSAEFPKEGPSILRIQQVVRGDSAAYFCASSRDASGTTFTDTQYFGPGTRLTVL.

This chain joins TRBV7-9 and TRBJ2-5; 7 positions match TRBD2. This CDR3 comprises 14 residues. Losses at the gene ends were 4 bases for V and 4 bases for J; bases not matched to a gene: 6. The germline CDR1 and CDR2 sequences are SEHNR and FQNEAQ (reference sequence). CDR3 residues: CASSSGLGLETQYF. The CDR3 region has the DNA TGTGCCAGCAGCTCCGGACTAGGGTTAGAGACCCAGTACTTC.

The chain uses TRBV18 and TRBJ1-1; D is uncertain. CDR3 length: 14 residues. The V gene's germline CDR1 is KGHSH and CDR2 LQKENI. Between the trimmed V and J ends, which lost 3 bases and 3 bases, there was a span of 11 bases. The CDR3 coding sequence is TGTGCCAGCTCACCGGCGGGCAGTTACACTGAAGCTTTCTTT. It encodes CASSPAGSYTEAFF.

The rearrangement links TRBV10-3 to TRBJ2-1, with 8 bases aligning to TRBD2. Germline V gene sequence: CDR1 ENHRY, CDR2 SYGVKD. V was pared by 2 bases and J by 8 bases, with 8 bases of the junction left unmatched. CDR3 length: 15 residues. The chain's CDR3 is CAISEQKREWYEQFF. The CDR3 coding sequence is TGTGCCATCAGTGAGCAAAAGCGGGAGTGGTATGAGCAGTTCTTC.

The J gene is TRBJ2-1, the V gene TRBV5-6; 7 nucleotides match TRBD2. CDR3 length equals 13 residues. In germline, CDR1 is SGHDT, CDR2 YYEEEE. V was pared by 0 bases and J by 13 bases, with 7 bases of the junction left unmatched. The CDR3 bases are TGTGCCAGCAGCTTGGGGGGCGGGAGACGACAGTTCTTC. This codes for CASSLGGGRRQFF.

This chain connects TRBV5-1 to TRBJ1-1; 7 bases are a match to TRBD1. The CDR3 contains 15 residues. The ends lost 2 bases at V and 4 bases at J; junction bases unmatched: 8. Germline CDR1 reads SGHRS; CDR2 reads YFSETQ. Here the CDR3 reads CASSFQTGSSTEAFF. The DNA of the CDR3 is TGCGCCAGCAGCTTCCAGACAGGGTCGAGCACTGAAGCTTTCTTT.

The chain couples TRBV18 to TRBJ1-3, with a possible D match to TRBD1 (5 bases). Germline loops: CDR1 KGHSH, CDR2 LQKENI. V was cut by 5 bases and J by 4 bases, with 15 bases left in between. The CDR3 is 15 amino acids. The CDR3 coding sequence is TGTGCCAGCTCAACCACGGAGGGACCGGGAAACACCATATATTTT. Amino acids: CASSTTEGPGNTIYF. The entire variable domain, with the rest obtained from reference TRBV18 and TRBJ1-3, is as follows: NAGVMQNPRHLVRRRGQEARLRCSPMKGHSHVYWYRQLPEEGLKFMVYLQKENIIDESGMPKERFSAEFPKEGPSILRIQQVVRGDSAAYFCASSTTEGPGNTIYFGEGSWLTVV.

V and J are TRBV2 and TRBJ2-7, with 12 bases identical to TRBD2. Trimming at V came to 6 bases and at J to 3 bases, leaving 12 bases not matched to a gene. CDR1 and CDR2 (germline): SNHLY, FYNNEI. CDR3 length: 17 amino acids. The CDR3 loop is CASSRSLAGGPRYEQYF. For the CDR3, the DNA is TGTGCCAGCAGCCGCAGTCTAGCGGGAGGGCCTCGCTACGAGCAGTACTTC.

The V gene is TRBV28, the J gene TRBJ2-2; TRBD2 matches at 8 bases. The CDR3 sequence is 16 residues long. Germline assignment: CDR1 MDHEN and CDR2 SYDVKM. V dropped 6 bases and J dropped 5; count of bases not matched to a gene: 11. The CDR3 bases are TGTGCCAGCAGCCCCGTGTGGAGCGGGAGTACCGGGGAGCTGTTTTTT. Protein: CASSPVWSGSTGELFF.

This chain links TRBV7-9 with TRBJ2-1, with TRBD2 identical over 7 bases. CDR3 length: 14 residues. Germline lookup yields CDR1 SEHNR and CDR2 FQNEAQ (reference sequence). After removal of 4 bases from V and 6 bases from J, the junction contained 6 bases not matched to a gene. The CDR3 loop reads CASSYRLAANEQFF. CDR3 nucleotide sequence: TGTGCCAGCAGCTATAGACTAGCTGCCAATGAGCAGTTCTTC.

This chain connects TRBV7-8 to TRBJ1-5; 8 nucleotides line up with TRBD1. The V and J ends lost 5 bases and 4 bases, in that order; junction bases with no gene match: 7. Germline loops: CDR1 SGHVS, CDR2 FQNEAQ. There are 15 residues in the CDR3. The CDR3 nucleotides are TGTGCCAGCAGCGGTCCCAGGACAGGGAATCAGCCCCAGCATTTT. This gives the protein CASSGPRTGNQPQHF. The whole variable domain, filled in from reference TRBV7-8 and TRBJ1-5, reads GAGVSQSPRYKVAKRGQDVALRCDPISGHVSLFWYQQALGQGPEFLTYFQNEAQLDKSGLPSDRFFAERPEGSVSTLKIQRTQQEDSAVYLCASSGPRTGNQPQHFGDGTRLSIL.

The rearrangement joins TRBV25-1 to TRBJ1-4, with 8 bases fitting TRBD1. CDR3 length: 15 amino acids. The trim removed 3 bases at V and 7 bases at J, leaving 7 bases unmatched. Germline CDR1 and CDR2: MGHDK and SYGVNS. The CDR3 nucleotides read TGTGCCAGCAGTGACTTGACAGGGGCTTTTGAAAAACTGTTTTTT. Translating it yields CASSDLTGAFEKLFF. The variable domain in full, completed from reference TRBV25-1 and TRBJ1-4, reads EADIYQTPRYLVIGTGKKITLECSQTMGHDKMYWYQQDPGMELHLIHYSYGVNSTEKGDLSSESTVSRIRTEHFPLTLESARPSHTSQYLCASSDLTGAFEKLFFGSGTQLSVL.

Only one count was recorded for this clone. The rearrangement links TRBV18 to TRBJ2-1; the match to TRBD1 covers 10 bases. The ends lost 4 bases at V and 8 bases at J; junction bases unmatched: 5. Per the germline V gene, CDR1 is KGHSH and CDR2 is LQKENI. The CDR3 has 14 amino acids. In DNA form, the CDR3 reads TGTGCCAGCTCACTCCGGACAGGGGGGGATGAGCAGTTCTTC. It specifies CASSLRTGGDEQFF.

This clone is a singleton in its sample. The chain is built from TRBV21-1 and TRBJ1-5. TRBV21-1 represents a pseudogene. This CDR3 has 11 residues. The CDR3 nucleotides are TGTGCCAGTCCTTACTATCAGCCCCAGCATTTT. Its translation: CASPYYQPQHF.

This clone was seen once. CDR3 DNA: TGTGCCAGCAGCGTAGGTTGGGCAGACAGCACAGATACGCAGTATTTT. Residues: CASSVGWADSTDTQYF. This sequence joins TRBV9 and TRBJ2-3; no reliable D call. Deletions cut 0 bases from V and 0 bases from J, with 11 bases between. Per germline, CDR1 SGDLS and CDR2 YYNGEE. CDR3 length: 16 residues. Looking up the rest from reference TRBV9 and TRBJ2-3 gives the full variable domain: DSGVTQTPKHLITATGQRVTLRCSPRSGDLSVYWYQQSLDQGLQFLIQYYNGEERAKGNILERFSAQQFPDLHSELNLSSLELGDSALYFCASSVGWADSTDTQYFGPGTRLTVL.

V gene TRBV10-1 combines with J gene TRBJ2-7, with 8 positions matching TRBD1. Germline assignment: CDR1 WNHNN and CDR2 SYGVQD (reference sequence). This CDR3 is built from 15 residues. The J segment lost 2 bases and the V segment lost 4 bases, leaving 7 bases of the junction unmatched. CDR3 sequence reads: CASSGRTGTAYEQYF. DNA of the CDR3: TGCGCCAGCAGTGGCCGGACAGGGACGGCCTACGAGCAGTACTTC.